Reported below is one T cell receptor (beta chain). Its antigen is still unknown. Profiling relied on immunoSEQ multiplex PCR, and the TCRdb table lists in-frame clones only, not all of them. This sample has about 48,000 clones, with roughly 84% found just once. The germline V gene encodes CDR1 SNHLY and CDR2 FYNNEI. The CDR3 contains 13 residues. Trimming took off 6 bases at V and 2 bases at J, with 8 bases between the two ends. The data were taken from a study of OX40 agonist ivuxolimab in advanced cancers. Whole-study results and caveats: Low normalized T-cell clonal expansion also characterized some of the nonresponders.

The chain recombines TRBV2 with TRBJ1-5; D uncertain. The sequence came from an adult with an advanced solid tumor such as melanoma, head and neck, liver or kidney cancer. This specimen was CD4+ or CD8+ T cells sorted from blood, taken in a trial of the OX40 agonist ivuxolimab. The CDR3 DNA follows: TGTGCCAGCAGCTACACCGGCAATCAGCCCCAGCATTTT. Protein: CASSYTGNQPQHF. The whole variable domain, filled in from reference TRBV2 and TRBJ1-5, reads EPEVTQTPSHQVTQMGQEVILRCVPISNHLYFYWYRQILGQKVEFLVSFYNNEISEKSEIFDDQFSVERPDGSNFTLKIRSTKLEDSAMYFCASSYTGNQPQHFGDGTRLSIL.